A single sample gave rise to the 29 T cell receptor beta chains below, sequenced in a study of shared clonotypes between healthy human individuals. The assay was immunoSEQ multiplex PCR, and TCRdb's table has in-frame clones only and misses some. The table shows some 630,000 clones, with about two thirds occurring only once. The sample comprised memory CD4+ T cells sorted from blood. Subset denoted: CD45RA-negative fraction. The receptors derive from a woman in her thirties in good health.

The V call is TRBV29-1, the J call TRBJ2-7; 11 nucleotides agree with TRBD2. Per the germline V gene, CDR1 is SQVTM and CDR2 is ANQGSEA. The CDR3 length is 12 residues. With 3 bases clipped from V and 6 bases from J, the junction kept 1 base outside the gene matches. CDR3 nucleotide sequence: TGCAGCGTTGAGCTAGCGGGAGGCGAGCAGTACTTC. Translation: CSVELAGGEQYF.

This clone has just a few counts. This chain connects TRBV2 to TRBJ1-2; a weak D match, TRBD1 (5 bases). Per germline, CDR1 SNHLY and CDR2 FYNNEI. V lost 7 bases to trimming and J lost 7 bases, with 13 bases between them. The CDR3 has 12 residues. The CDR3 DNA follows: TGTGCCAGCAACAAGGGAGGGGCTGGCTACACCTTC. It codes for CASNKGGAGYTF.

This chain connects TRBV7-7 to TRBJ1-1; D unresolved. The V gene's germline CDR1 is SSHAT and CDR2 FNYEAQ (reference sequence). Trimming took off 5 bases at V and 1 base at J, with 14 bases between the two ends. This CDR3 is built from 15 residues. In nucleotides, the CDR3 is TGTGCCAGCAGCGCTCTAGAATTGCCGAACACTGAAGCTTTCTTT. Its translation: CASSALELPNTEAFF.

This rearrangement joins TRBV11-3 to TRBJ2-2, with 12 bases fitting TRBD2. This CDR3 is built from 17 residues. Per germline, CDR1 SGHNT and CDR2 YENEEA. V lost 4 bases to trimming and J lost 6 bases; unmatched junction nucleotides: 9. CDR3 nucleotide sequence: TGTGCCAGCAGCTATACCGGGACTAGCGGGTTGCCCGGGGAGCTGTTTTTT. Amino acid sequence: CASSYTGTSGLPGELFF.

The genes are TRBV5-6 and TRBJ1-4; 10 bases map to TRBD1. The CDR3 has 15 amino acids. In germline, CDR1 is SGHDT, CDR2 YYEEEE. J gave up 6 bases and V 0 bases, and 2 bases lay outside the gene matches. The DNA of the CDR3 is TGTGCCAGCAGCTTGGCCGGGACAGGGGATGAAAAACTGTTTTTT. Encoded protein: CASSLAGTGDEKLFF.

The chain employs TRBV2 and TRBJ2-4; no firm D call. Trimming took off 4 bases at V and 2 bases at J, with 18 bases between the two ends. Germline V CDR1 and CDR2: SNHLY, FYNNEI. The CDR3 covers 17 residues. The CDR3 loop is CASSASALRSTKNIQYF. The CDR3, as DNA: TGTGCCAGCAGTGCGTCTGCGTTGAGATCAACCAAAAACATTCAGTACTTC. Looking up the rest from reference TRBV2 and TRBJ2-4 gives the full variable domain: EPEVTQTPSHQVTQMGQEVILRCVPISNHLYFYWYRQILGQKVEFLVSFYNNEISEKSEIFDDQFSVERPDGSNFTLKIRSTKLEDSAMYFCASSASALRSTKNIQYFGAGTRLSVL.

This clone was counted only a few times. The same CDR3 is also encoded by other DNA sequences in this sample. The CDR3 spells CAISVGETQYF. In DNA, the CDR3 is TGTGCCATCAGTGTAGGTGAGACCCAGTACTTC. The chain carries TRBV10-3 and TRBJ2-5; D is undetermined. Trimming stripped 4 bases from V and 5 bases from J, with 5 bases between. CDR3 length equals 11 residues. Germline loops: CDR1 ENHRY, CDR2 SYGVKD.

V is TRBV7-8 and J is TRBJ2-1; a weak D match, TRBD1 (7 bases). This CDR3 region has 17 residues. Germline lookup yields CDR1 SGHVS and CDR2 FQNEAQ. Between the trimmed V and J ends, which lost 1 base and 4 bases, there was a span of 17 bases. The CDR3 coding sequence is TGTGCCAGCAGCTTAGGTCTGGCAGGGGGGAAATACAATGAGCAGTTCTTC. Its translation: CASSLGLAGGKYNEQFF.

A few counts support this clone. CDR3 residues: CASSLTGGFNEKLFF. CDR3 DNA sequence: TGTGCCAGCAGCTTAACCGGCGGGTTTAATGAAAAACTGTTTTTT. The chain combines TRBV11-2 with TRBJ1-4; D is unclear. The V end was cut by 2 bases, the J end by 4 bases, with 11 bases between. This CDR3 has 15 amino acids. CDR1 SGHAT and CDR2 FQNNGV come from the germline V gene.

This clone was detected only a few times. Other DNA sequences within the sample encode an identical CDR3. The chain links TRBV4-1 to TRBJ1-5; D gene unclear. CDR1 MGHRA and CDR2 YSYEKL come from the germline V gene. Trimming stripped 0 bases from V and 7 bases from J, with 7 bases between. CDR3 size: 13 residues. The DNA for the CDR3 is TGCGCCAGCAGCCAAGATGAGCGGCAGCCCCAGCATTTT. Its translation: CASSQDERQPQHF.

The chain has TRBV7-8 and TRBJ1-2; no definite D call. In germline, CDR1 is SGHVS, CDR2 FQNEAQ. This CDR3 spans 14 amino acids. V was trimmed by 3 bases and J by 3 bases, leaving 11 bases between them. The CDR3 DNA reads TGTGCCAGCAGCTTCGGAGGGTTTGACTATGGCTACACCTTC. It is translated as CASSFGGFDYGYTF.

This clone was seen just once. The chain carries TRBV6-1 and TRBJ1-4; D may be TRBD1 (6 bases). The germline gives CDR1 MNHNS, CDR2 SASEGT. V shed 4 bases and J shed 5 bases, with 14 bases lying between them. The CDR3 covers 15 residues. The CDR3 DNA sequence: TGTGCCAGCAGTGTACAGGGAGGGACGAATGAAAAACTGTTTTTT. This encodes CASSVQGGTNEKLFF.

This clone was found a few times. This same CDR3 is encoded by further DNA sequences in the sample. V and J are TRBV9 and TRBJ2-2; D call uncertain. From germline, CDR1 is SGDLS and CDR2 YYNGEE. The V and J ends lost 0 bases and 5 bases respectively, with 2 bases between them. CDR3 size: 12 residues. The CDR3 nucleotides are TGTGCCAGCAGCGTAGGTACCGGGGAGCTGTTTTTT. Encoded protein: CASSVGTGELFF.

The chain joins TRBV6-5 to TRBJ2-3; the D gene is possibly TRBD2 (6 bases). The CDR3 runs 15 residues. Trimming left V 6 bases short and J 9 bases short, with 22 bases between. The germline V gene has CDR1 MNHEY and CDR2 SVGAGI. The chain's CDR3 is CASSRAGRGNLTQYF. Written as DNA, the CDR3 is TGTGCCAGCAGCCGGGCGGGACGGGGGAACCTCACGCAGTATTTT.

The rearrangement links TRBV28 to TRBJ2-7; D gene uncertain. The V end lost 3 bases, the J end lost 6 bases, and 12 bases lay between the germline ends. The CDR3 consists of 13 residues. The germline V gene encodes CDR1 MDHEN and CDR2 SYDVKM. For the CDR3, the DNA is TGTGCCAGCAGTTTCAGACACCCAGGCGAGCAGTACTTC. This gives the protein CASSFRHPGEQYF.

In nucleotides, the CDR3 is TGTGCCAGCAGTTCCGGACTAGCGGGAATACATCGAGATACGCAGTATTTT. This translates into CASSSGLAGIHRDTQYF. The V call is TRBV28, the J call TRBJ2-3; 12 bases fit TRBD2. V shed 4 bases and J 5 bases; nucleotides not matched to a gene: 10. Looked up from germline, CDR1 is MDHEN and CDR2 is SYDVKM. The CDR3 covers 17 residues.

The rearrangement uses TRBV28 and TRBJ2-1; 12 nucleotides align to TRBD2. Germline loops: CDR1 MDHEN, CDR2 SYDVKM. V was pared by 2 bases and J by 4 bases, with 3 bases of the junction left unmatched. The length of the CDR3 is 16 residues. The CDR3 sequence: CASSLPSGRVYNEQFF. The CDR3 DNA sequence: TGTGCCAGCAGTTTACCTAGCGGGAGGGTTTACAATGAGCAGTTCTTC. Full variable domain (rest looked up from reference TRBV28 and TRBJ2-1): DVKVTQSSRYLVKRTGEKVFLECVQDMDHENMFWYRQDPGLGLRLIYFSYDVKMKEKGDIPEGYSVSREKKERFSLILESASTNQTSMYLCASSLPSGRVYNEQFFGPGTRLTVL.

The chain uses TRBV2 and TRBJ2-7; D remains ambiguous. The germline CDR1 and CDR2 sequences are SNHLY and FYNNEI. The CDR3 consists of 15 residues. The V and J ends lost 2 bases and 0 bases respectively, with 11 bases between them. The CDR3 reads CASSENLKSSYEQYF. The CDR3 bases are TGTGCCAGCAGTGAAAATCTCAAAAGCTCCTACGAGCAGTACTTC.

The chain recombines TRBV4-1 with TRBJ2-2; 8 positions match TRBD1. V trimming: 4 bases; J trimming: 1 base; junction bases outside the gene matches: 5. CDR1 and CDR2 from the germline V gene are MGHRA and YSYEKL. CDR3 length equals 16 residues. CDR3 DNA sequence: TGCGCCAGCAGCCGAACCGGGACAGGGAACACCGGGGAGCTGTTTTTT. Translation: CASSRTGTGNTGELFF.

V usage is TRBV5-6 and J usage is TRBJ2-1, with a tentative D call TRBD2 (6 bases). From germline, CDR1 is SGHDT and CDR2 YYEEEE. The CDR3 totals 15 residues. Trimming removed 0 bases from V and 6 bases from J, with 13 bases in between. This CDR3 is CASSLAIAVSNEQFF. For the CDR3, the DNA is TGTGCCAGCAGCTTGGCCATAGCGGTGAGCAATGAGCAGTTCTTC.

To note about this clone: The same CDR3 can be traced to other DNA sequences in this sample. The gene calls are TRBV7-2 and TRBJ1-5; the D is unclear. From germline, CDR1 is SGHTA and CDR2 FQGNSA. The germline V and J ends were trimmed by 1 base and 0 bases, with 7 bases remaining between them. The CDR3 sequence is 15 residues long. The CDR3 here is CASSLGGYSNQPQHF. CDR3 bases: TGTGCCAGCAGCTTAGGGGGATATAGCAATCAGCCCCAGCATTTT.

This clone has only a few counts. This chain uses TRBV2 with TRBJ1-4, with 8 bases identical to TRBD1. Trimming at V came to 6 bases and at J to 7 bases, leaving 16 bases not matched to a gene. Germline CDR1 reads SNHLY; CDR2 reads FYNNEI. There are 17 residues in the CDR3. CDR3 in amino acids: CASRLGQGIGSGEKLFF. The CDR3 DNA sequence: TGTGCCAGCAGACTTGGACAGGGCATAGGTAGCGGTGAAAAACTGTTTTTT.

To note about this clone: The same CDR3 can be traced to other DNA sequences in this sample. The chain carries TRBV6-5 and TRBJ1-1; 8 positions agree with TRBD1. Trimming took 5 bases from V and 4 from J; bases not matched to a gene: 6. Per the germline V gene, CDR1 is MNHEY and CDR2 is SVGAGI. The CDR3 sequence is 14 residues long. CDR3: CASSNGQGVTEAFF. Written as DNA, the CDR3 is TGTGCCAGCAGTAACGGACAGGGAGTCACTGAAGCTTTCTTT.

The rearrangement links TRBV18 to TRBJ2-7, with D possibly being TRBD1 or TRBD2 (5 bases each). This CDR3 region has 20 residues. Looked up from germline, CDR1 is KGHSH and CDR2 is LQKENI. V was trimmed by 2 bases and J by 0 bases, leaving 26 bases between them. The chain's CDR3 is CASSPVYEGRSPQSSYEQYF. The CDR3 region has the DNA TGTGCCAGCTCACCAGTTTATGAGGGGCGCTCGCCCCAGAGCTCCTACGAGCAGTACTTC. Filled out from reference TRBV18 and TRBJ2-7, the complete variable domain reads NAGVMQNPRHLVRRRGQEARLRCSPMKGHSHVYWYRQLPEEGLKFMVYLQKENIIDESGMPKERFSAEFPKEGPSILRIQQVVRGDSAAYFCASSPVYEGRSPQSSYEQYFGPGTRLTVT.

The chain uses TRBV11-2 and TRBJ1-4, with no clear D. Per germline, CDR1 SGHAT and CDR2 FQNNGV. V shed 1 base and J shed 5 bases, with 8 bases lying between them. The CDR3 has 14 residues. CDR3 sequence: CASSLGGGNEKLFF. Here the CDR3 DNA reads TGTGCCAGCAGCTTAGGGGGAGGCAATGAAAAACTGTTTTTT.

This clone was seen only a few times. The gene calls are TRBV19 and TRBJ2-7; the D is unclear. Trimming removed 3 bases from V and 0 bases from J, with 9 bases in between. The CDR3 covers 14 residues. From germline, CDR1 is LNHDA and CDR2 SQIVND (reference sequence). The CDR3 DNA is TGTGCCAGTAGTATCCACGTGAGCTCCTACGAGCAGTACTTC. Translated, it gives CASSIHVSSYEQYF. Full variable domain (outside the CDR3, taken from reference TRBV19 and TRBJ2-7): DGGITQSPKYLFRKEGQNVTLSCEQNLNHDAMYWYRQDPGQGLRLIYYSQIVNDFQKGDIAEGYSVSREKKESFPLTVTSAQKNPTAFYLCASSIHVSSYEQYFGPGTRLTVT.

The chain recombines TRBV6-6 with TRBJ1-4; D possibly corresponds to TRBD1 (5 bases). This CDR3 comprises 13 residues. Trimming took 6 bases from V and 5 from J, leaving 10 bases between them. The germline V gene encodes CDR1 MNHNY and CDR2 SVGAGI (reference sequence). The CDR3 sequence: CASRGEGNEKLFF. DNA of the CDR3: TGTGCCAGCAGAGGGGAGGGAAATGAAAAACTGTTTTTT.

The rearrangement links TRBV15 to TRBJ2-3; D might be TRBD2 (5 bases). This CDR3 is 12 amino acids long. V lost 1 base to trimming and J lost 7 bases, with 6 bases between them. Germline V gene sequence: CDR1 LNHNV, CDR2 YYDKDF (reference sequence). The chain's CDR3 is CATSRVGNTQYF. The CDR3 bases are TGTGCCACCAGCAGAGTCGGGAATACGCAGTATTTT. Together with reference TRBV15 and TRBJ2-3, the CDR3 gives the full variable domain: DAMVIQNPRYQVTQFGKPVTLSCSQTLNHNVMYWYQQKSSQAPKLLFHYYDKDFNNEADTPDNFQSRRPNTSFCFLDIRSPGLGDTAMYLCATSRVGNTQYFGPGTRLTVL.

On this clone itself: A much larger clonotype is one base distant, so this may be a read error. The gene calls are TRBV5-4 and TRBJ2-3; D remains ambiguous. Trimming took off 0 bases at V and 7 bases at J, with 3 bases between the two ends. Germline V lookup: CDR1 SGHNT, CDR2 YYREEE (reference sequence). This CDR3 has 11 residues. As DNA, the CDR3 is TGTGCCAGCAGCTTGGGGAATACGCAGTATTTT. Its translation is CASSLGNTQYF.